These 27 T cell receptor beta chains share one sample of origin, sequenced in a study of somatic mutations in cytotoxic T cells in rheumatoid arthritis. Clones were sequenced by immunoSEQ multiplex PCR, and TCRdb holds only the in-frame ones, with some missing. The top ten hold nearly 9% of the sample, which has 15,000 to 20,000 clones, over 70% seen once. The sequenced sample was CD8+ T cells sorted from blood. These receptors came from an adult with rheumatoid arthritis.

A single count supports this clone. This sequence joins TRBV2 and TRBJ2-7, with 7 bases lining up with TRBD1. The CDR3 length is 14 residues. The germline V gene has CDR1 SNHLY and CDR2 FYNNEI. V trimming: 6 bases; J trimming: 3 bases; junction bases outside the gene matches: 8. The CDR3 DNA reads TGTGCCAGCAGAGCCGGGACAGTAGACTACGAGCAGTACTTC. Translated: CASRAGTVDYEQYF. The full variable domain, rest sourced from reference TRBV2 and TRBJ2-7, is EPEVTQTPSHQVTQMGQEVILRCVPISNHLYFYWYRQILGQKVEFLVSFYNNEISEKSEIFDDQFSVERPDGSNFTLKIRSTKLEDSAMYFCASRAGTVDYEQYFGPGTRLTVT.

CDR3 loop: CASSSGQGVSYEQYF. CDR3 in DNA: TGTGCCAGCAGCTCGGGACAGGGGGTCTCCTACGAGCAGTACTTC. This chain joins TRBV11-3 and TRBJ2-7, with 11 nucleotides matching TRBD1. V shed 4 bases and J 0 bases; nucleotides not matched to a gene: 2. Germline CDR1 and CDR2: SGHNT and YENEEA. The length of the CDR3 is 15 residues.

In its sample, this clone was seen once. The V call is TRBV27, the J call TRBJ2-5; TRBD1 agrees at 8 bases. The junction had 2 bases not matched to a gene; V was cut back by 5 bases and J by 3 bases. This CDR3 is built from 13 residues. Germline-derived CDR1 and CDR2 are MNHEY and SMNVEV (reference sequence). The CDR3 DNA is TGTGCCAGCAGTACAGGGGGTGAAGAGACCCAGTACTTC. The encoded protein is CASSTGGEETQYF.

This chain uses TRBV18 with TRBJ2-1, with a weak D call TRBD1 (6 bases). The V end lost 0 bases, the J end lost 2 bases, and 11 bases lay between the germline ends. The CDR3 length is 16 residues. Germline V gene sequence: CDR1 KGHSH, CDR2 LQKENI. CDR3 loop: CASSPPQGFPYNEQFF. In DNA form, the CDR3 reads TGTGCCAGCTCACCACCACAGGGTTTCCCCTACAATGAGCAGTTCTTC. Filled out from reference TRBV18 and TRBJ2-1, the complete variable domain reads NAGVMQNPRHLVRRRGQEARLRCSPMKGHSHVYWYRQLPEEGLKFMVYLQKENIIDESGMPKERFSAEFPKEGPSILRIQQVVRGDSAAYFCASSPPQGFPYNEQFFGPGTRLTVL.

The CDR3 spells CASSKGQGHDYEQYF. CDR3 DNA: TGTGCCAGCAGCAAGGGACAGGGGCACGACTACGAGCAGTACTTC. The rearrangement joins TRBV11-2 to TRBJ2-7; 10 nucleotides match TRBD1. CDR1 is SGHAT and CDR2 is FQNNGV in the germline V gene. This CDR3 contains 15 residues. The V segment lost 5 bases and the J segment 3 bases; nucleotides outside the gene matches: 7.

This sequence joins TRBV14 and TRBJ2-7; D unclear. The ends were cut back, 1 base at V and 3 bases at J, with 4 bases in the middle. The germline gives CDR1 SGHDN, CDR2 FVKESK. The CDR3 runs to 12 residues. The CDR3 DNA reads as TGTGCCAGCAGCCAAGGAGGCTACGAGCAGTACTTC. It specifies CASSQGGYEQYF.

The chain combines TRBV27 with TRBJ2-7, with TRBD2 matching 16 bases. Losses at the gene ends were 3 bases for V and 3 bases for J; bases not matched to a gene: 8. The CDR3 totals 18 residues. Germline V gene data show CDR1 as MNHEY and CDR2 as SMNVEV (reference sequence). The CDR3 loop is CASSFEGLAGGPIYEQYF. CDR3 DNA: TGTGCCAGCAGTTTTGAGGGACTAGCGGGGGGGCCTATCTACGAGCAGTACTTC.

DNA of the CDR3: TGTGCCAGCAGCTTAGGAGGGTGGGAGCAGTTCTTC. Encoded protein: CASSLGGWEQFF. V usage is TRBV7-9 and J usage is TRBJ2-1; maybe TRBD2 (5 bases). This CDR3 has 12 residues. Germline loops: CDR1 SEHNR, CDR2 FQNEAQ (reference sequence). The V end was cut by 1 base, the J end by 10 bases, with 8 bases between.

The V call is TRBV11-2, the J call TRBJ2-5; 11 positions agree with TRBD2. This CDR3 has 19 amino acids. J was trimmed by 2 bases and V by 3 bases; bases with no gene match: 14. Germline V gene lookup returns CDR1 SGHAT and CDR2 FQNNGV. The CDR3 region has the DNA TGTGCCAGCAGCTTCCTATTAGCGGGGGGGCCGGGTGAACAAGAGACCCAGTACTTC. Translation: CASSFLLAGGPGEQETQYF.

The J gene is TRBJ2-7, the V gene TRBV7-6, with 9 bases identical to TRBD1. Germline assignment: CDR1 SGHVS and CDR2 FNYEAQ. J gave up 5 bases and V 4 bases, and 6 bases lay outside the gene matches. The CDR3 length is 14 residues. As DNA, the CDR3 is TGTGCCAGCAGCTCCACAGGGGGCAGGGACGAGCAGTACTTC. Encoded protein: CASSSTGGRDEQYF. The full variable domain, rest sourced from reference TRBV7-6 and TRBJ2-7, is GAGVSQSPRYKVTKRGQDVALRCDPISGHVSLYWYRQALGQGPEFLTYFNYEAQQDKSGLPNDRFSAERPEGSISTLTIQRTEQRDSAMYRCASSSTGGRDEQYFGPGTRLTVT.

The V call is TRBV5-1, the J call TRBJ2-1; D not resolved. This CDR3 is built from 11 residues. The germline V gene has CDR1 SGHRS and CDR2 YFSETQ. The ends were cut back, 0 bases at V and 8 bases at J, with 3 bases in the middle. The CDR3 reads CASSLGYEQFF. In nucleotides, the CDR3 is TGCGCCAGCAGCTTGGGCTATGAGCAGTTCTTC.

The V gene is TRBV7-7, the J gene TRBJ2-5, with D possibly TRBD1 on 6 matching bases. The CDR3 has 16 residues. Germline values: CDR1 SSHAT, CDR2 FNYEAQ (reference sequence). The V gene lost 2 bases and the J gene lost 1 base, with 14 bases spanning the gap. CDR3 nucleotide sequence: TGTGCCAGCAGCTTAATTGAGGGACACCTCCAAGAGACCCAGTACTTC. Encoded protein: CASSLIEGHLQETQYF.

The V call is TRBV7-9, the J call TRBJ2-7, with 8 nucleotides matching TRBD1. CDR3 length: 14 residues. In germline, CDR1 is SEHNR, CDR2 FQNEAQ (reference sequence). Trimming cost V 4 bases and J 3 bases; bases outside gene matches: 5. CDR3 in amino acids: CASSSFGQGYEQYF. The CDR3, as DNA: TGTGCCAGCAGCTCCTTTGGACAGGGCTACGAGCAGTACTTC.

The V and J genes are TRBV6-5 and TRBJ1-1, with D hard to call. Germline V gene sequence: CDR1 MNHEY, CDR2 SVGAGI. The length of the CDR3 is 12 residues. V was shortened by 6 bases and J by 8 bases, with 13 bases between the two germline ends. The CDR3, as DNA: TGTGCCAGCAGGAAAAGGACCGAGGAAGCTTTCTTT. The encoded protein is CASRKRTEEAFF.

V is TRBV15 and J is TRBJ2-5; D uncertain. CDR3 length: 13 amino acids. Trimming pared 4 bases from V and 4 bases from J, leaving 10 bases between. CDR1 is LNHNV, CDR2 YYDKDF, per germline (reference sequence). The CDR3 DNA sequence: TGTGCCACCAGCAATCCCCCGTCAGAGACCCAGTACTTC. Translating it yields CATSNPPSETQYF.

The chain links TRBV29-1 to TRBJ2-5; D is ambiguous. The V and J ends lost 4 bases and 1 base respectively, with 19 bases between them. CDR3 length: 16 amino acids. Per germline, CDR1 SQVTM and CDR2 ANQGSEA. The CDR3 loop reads CSVGWTQELGQETQYF. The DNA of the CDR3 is TGCAGCGTTGGTTGGACCCAAGAACTGGGCCAAGAGACCCAGTACTTC.

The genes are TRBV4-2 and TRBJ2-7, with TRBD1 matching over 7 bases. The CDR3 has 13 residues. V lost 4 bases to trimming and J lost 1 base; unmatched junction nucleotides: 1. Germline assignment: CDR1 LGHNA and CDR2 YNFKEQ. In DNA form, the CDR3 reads TGTGCCAGCAGCCCGGGACAGTCCTACGAGCAGTACTTC. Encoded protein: CASSPGQSYEQYF.

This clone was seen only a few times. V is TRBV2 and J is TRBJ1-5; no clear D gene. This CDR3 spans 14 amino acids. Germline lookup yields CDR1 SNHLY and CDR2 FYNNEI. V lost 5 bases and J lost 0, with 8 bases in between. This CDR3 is CASSWGYSNQPQHF. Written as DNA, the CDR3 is TGTGCCAGCAGTTGGGGATATAGCAATCAGCCCCAGCATTTT.

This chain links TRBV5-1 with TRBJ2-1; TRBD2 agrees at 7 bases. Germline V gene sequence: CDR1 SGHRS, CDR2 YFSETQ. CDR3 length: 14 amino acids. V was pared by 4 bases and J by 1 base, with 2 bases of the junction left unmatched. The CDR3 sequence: CASSPLASYNEQFF. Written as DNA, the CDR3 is TGCGCCAGCAGCCCACTAGCGTCCTACAATGAGCAGTTCTTC.

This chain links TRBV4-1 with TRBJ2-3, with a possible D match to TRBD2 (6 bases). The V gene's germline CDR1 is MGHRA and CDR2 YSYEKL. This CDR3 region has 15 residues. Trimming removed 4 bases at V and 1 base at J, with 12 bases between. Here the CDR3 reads CASSLRRAGTDTQYF. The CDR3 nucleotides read TGCGCCAGCAGCCTGAGGAGGGCGGGCACAGATACGCAGTATTTT.

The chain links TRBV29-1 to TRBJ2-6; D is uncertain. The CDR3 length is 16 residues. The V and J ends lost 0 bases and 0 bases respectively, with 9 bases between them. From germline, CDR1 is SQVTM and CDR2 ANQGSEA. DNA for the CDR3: TGCAGCGTTGAAGAAGTACTTCCCTCTGGGGCCAACGTCCTGACTTTC. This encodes CSVEEVLPSGANVLTF. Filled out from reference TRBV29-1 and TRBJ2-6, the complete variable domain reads SAVISQKPSRDICQRGTSLTIQCQVDSQVTMMFWYRQQPGQSLTLIATANQGSEATYESGFVIDKFPISRPNLTFSTLTVSNMSPEDSSIYLCSVEEVLPSGANVLTFGAGSRLTVL.

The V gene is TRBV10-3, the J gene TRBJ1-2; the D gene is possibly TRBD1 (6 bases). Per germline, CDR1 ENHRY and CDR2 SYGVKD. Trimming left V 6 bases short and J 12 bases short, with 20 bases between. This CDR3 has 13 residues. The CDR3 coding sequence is TGTGCCATCAGGGAGGACAGTCCCCGGGAGGACACCTTC. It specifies CAIREDSPREDTF.

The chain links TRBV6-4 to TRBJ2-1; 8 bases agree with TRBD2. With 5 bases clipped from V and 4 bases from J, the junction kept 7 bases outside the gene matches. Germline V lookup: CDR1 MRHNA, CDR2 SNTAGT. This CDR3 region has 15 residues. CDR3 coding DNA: TGTGCCAGCAGTTTAACTAGCGGAGATTACAATGAGCAGTTCTTC. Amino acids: CASSLTSGDYNEQFF.

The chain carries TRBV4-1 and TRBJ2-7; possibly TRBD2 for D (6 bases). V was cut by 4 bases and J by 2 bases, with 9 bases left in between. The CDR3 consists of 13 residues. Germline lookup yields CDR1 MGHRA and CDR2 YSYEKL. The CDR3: CASSPREAYEQYF. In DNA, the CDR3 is TGCGCCAGCAGCCCGAGGGAGGCCTACGAGCAGTACTTC.

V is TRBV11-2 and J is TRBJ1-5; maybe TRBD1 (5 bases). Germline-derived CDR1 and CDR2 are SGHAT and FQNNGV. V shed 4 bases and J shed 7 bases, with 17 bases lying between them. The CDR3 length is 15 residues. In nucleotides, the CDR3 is TGTGCCAGCAGCTCGGGACGTTTATCCTCCCAGCCCCAGCATTTT. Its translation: CASSSGRLSSQPQHF.

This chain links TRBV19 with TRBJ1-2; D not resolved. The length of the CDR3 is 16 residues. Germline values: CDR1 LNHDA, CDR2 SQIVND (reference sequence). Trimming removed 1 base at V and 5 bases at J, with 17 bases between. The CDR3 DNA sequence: TGTGCCAGTAGTATAGCGAGGGAGGTGGCGGTATATGGCTACACCTTC. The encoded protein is CASSIAREVAVYGYTF.

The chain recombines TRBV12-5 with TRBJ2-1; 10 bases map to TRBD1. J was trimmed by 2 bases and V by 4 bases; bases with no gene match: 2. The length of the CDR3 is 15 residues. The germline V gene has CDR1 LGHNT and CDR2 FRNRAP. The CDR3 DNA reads TGTGCTAGTGGTTCCGGACAGGGGGCCTACAATGAGCAGTTCTTC. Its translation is CASGSGQGAYNEQFF.